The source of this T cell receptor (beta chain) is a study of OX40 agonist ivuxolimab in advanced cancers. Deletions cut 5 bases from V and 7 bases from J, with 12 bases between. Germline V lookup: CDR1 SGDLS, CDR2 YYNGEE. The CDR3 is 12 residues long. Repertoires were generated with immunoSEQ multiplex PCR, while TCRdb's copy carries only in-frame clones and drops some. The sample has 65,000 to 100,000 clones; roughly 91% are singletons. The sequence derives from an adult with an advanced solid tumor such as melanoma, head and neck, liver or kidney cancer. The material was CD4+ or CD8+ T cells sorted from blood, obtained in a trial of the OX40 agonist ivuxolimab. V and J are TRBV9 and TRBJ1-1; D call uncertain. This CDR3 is CASRRPLGEAFF. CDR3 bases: TGTGCCAGCAGACGACCTTTGGGTGAAGCTTTCTTT. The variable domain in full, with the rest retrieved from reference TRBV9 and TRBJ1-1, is DSGVTQTPKHLITATGQRVTLRCSPRSGDLSVYWYQQSLDQGLQFLIQYYNGEERAKGNILERFSAQQFPDLHSELNLSSLELGDSALYFCASRRPLGEAFFGQGTRLTVV.